This is a list of T cell receptor beta chains from one sample in a study of T-cell reconstitution after alpha-beta-depleted transplantation in children. TCRdb used MiXCR to reprocess the PCR reads, holding one entry per CDR3 protein. The sample shows 150,000 to 200,000 distinct CDR3 sequences, roughly 15% of them seen only once. The source was PBMCs from the stem cell graft donor, collected from the stem cell graft. The receptors were gathered from a human donor who donated a stem cell graft to a child with acute lymphoblastic leukemia. Each CDR3 is given with its conserved first and last residue. The D gene is left open where the match is weak. Size values are once, few and many counts, or a class for expanded clones, and some rows have none.

clone_size,d_call,j_call,cdr3_length,v_call,cdr3_nt,cdr3_aa
many,NA,TRBJ1-2,12,TRBV20-1,TGCAGTGGTAGATGGGGGAACTATGGCTACACCTTC,CSGRWGNYGYTF
few,NA,TRBJ1-1,14,TRBV6-1,TGTGCCAGCAGTGAAGTCCCCAGGAACACTGAAGCTTTCTTT,CASSEVPRNTEAFF
NA,NA,TRBJ2-1,15,TRBV28,TGTGCCAGCAGTGTGTACGCGAGCTCCTACAATGAGCAGTTCTTC,CASSVYASSYNEQFF
NA,NA,TRBJ1-5,14,TRBV4-1,TGCGCCAGCAGCCAAAGTAGGAGCAATCAGCCCCAGCATTTT,CASSQSRSNQPQHF
many,NA,TRBJ2-3,16,TRBV4-1,TGCGCCAGCAGCCACGCCGGCGAGCGCACCACAGATACGCAGTATTTT,CASSHAGERTTDTQYF
many,NA,TRBJ2-1,13,TRBV20-1,TGCAGTGCTAGCCCAGGGACCTACAATGAGCAGTTCTTC,CSASPGTYNEQFF
many,TRBD1,TRBJ2-2,15,TRBV11-3,TGTGCCAGCAGCTTAGACAGGGGGCGCACCGGGGAGCTGTTTTTT,CASSLDRGRTGELFF
NA,TRBD2,TRBJ2-2,17,TRBV7-8,TGTGCCAGCAGCTTAACTGGACTAGCGGGGCACACCGGGGAGCTGTTTTTT,CASSLTGLAGHTGELFF
many,TRBD1,TRBJ2-1,15,TRBV11-2,TGTGCCAGCAGTCGCGACAGGGGGTCGTGGAATGAGCAGTTCTTC,CASSRDRGSWNEQFF
many,TRBD1,TRBJ1-2,16,TRBV6-5,TGTGCCAGCAGTTACTCGAACAGGGGGCTTCACTATGGCTACACCTTC,CASSYSNRGLHYGYTF
many,TRBD1,TRBJ1-2,13,TRBV12-3/TRBV12-4,TGTGCCAGCAGTTGGACAGGCGACTATGGCTACACCTTC,CASSWTGDYGYTF
many,NA,TRBJ2-1,16,TRBV20-1,TGCAGTGCTAGAGTTTTATCCGTGAGCTCCTACAATGAGCAGTTCTTC,CSARVLSVSSYNEQFF
few,TRBD2,TRBJ2-1,17,TRBV11-3,TGTGCCAGCAGCGCAGGAGCTAGCGGCCACTTCTACAATGAGCAGTTCTTC,CASSAGASGHFYNEQFF
NA,NA,TRBJ2-7,15,TRBV12-3/TRBV12-4,TGTGCCAGCAGTTTATCGGGGGCGGGGAACTACGAGCAGTACTTC,CASSLSGAGNYEQYF
NA,NA,TRBJ2-6,18,TRBV20-1,TGCAGTGCCCGTAGGGGTGGGGGCCCCAGCTCTGGGGCCAACGGCCTGACTTTC,CSARRGGGPSSGANGLTF
NA,TRBD1,TRBJ1-1,17,TRBV6-2/TRBV6-3,TGTGCCAGCAGTTACCCCGTAGAGGGGGCGGCGAACACTGAAGCTTTCTTT,CASSYPVEGAANTEAFF
many,TRBD1,TRBJ1-2,13,TRBV12-3/TRBV12-4,TGTGCCAGCAGTCCGGGACAGGGTACTGGCTACACCTTC,CASSPGQGTGYTF
NA,NA,TRBJ2-7,15,TRBV28,TGTGCCAGCAGTATAGAGCAGGGAGCCTCCTACGAGCAGTACTTC,CASSIEQGASYEQYF
NA,NA,TRBJ2-7,14,TRBV12-3/TRBV12-4,TGTGCCAGCAGTTTTGAAGGGGTTGAGGGCGAGCAGTACTTC,CASSFEGVEGEQYF
NA,NA,TRBJ2-3,15,TRBV7-8,TGTGCCAGCAGCTTAGGTCAACTCGACACAGATACGCAGTATTTT,CASSLGQLDTDTQYF
few,NA,TRBJ2-1,15,TRBV7-9,TGTGCCAGCAGCACCCTAGACTACTCCTACAATGAGCAGTTCTTC,CASSTLDYSYNEQFF
NA,NA,TRBJ1-6,15,TRBV5-1,TGCGCCAGCAGCTTGGAACCGGGCTATAATTCACCCCTCCACTTT,CASSLEPGYNSPLHF
NA,NA,TRBJ1-3,17,TRBV6-1,TGTGCCAGCAGCCGGCAGACAGTCCCGGGGGCTGGAAACACCATATATTTT,CASSRQTVPGAGNTIYF
once,TRBD1,TRBJ1-2,12,TRBV30,TGTGCCTGGGACGGGACAGAGTATGGCTACACCTTC,CAWDGTEYGYTF
few,NA,TRBJ1-1,16,TRBV18,TGTGCCAGCTCGTTCAACTACGAAAGGTTGAACACTGAAGCTTTCTTT,CASSFNYERLNTEAFF
many,NA,TRBJ1-5,15,TRBV20-1,TGCAGTGCTAGAGCGTCCGGGGGAAGCAATCAGCCCCAGCATTTT,CSARASGGSNQPQHF
many,NA,TRBJ1-6,13,TRBV20-1,TGCAGTGCTAAGAGACAGAATAATTCACCCCTCCACTTT,CSAKRQNNSPLHF
many,TRBD1,TRBJ1-4,19,TRBV27,TGTGCCAGCAGTTGGAATGATGCACCGGGACAGGGGGAGTTTGAAAAACTGTTTTTT,CASSWNDAPGQGEFEKLFF
many,NA,TRBJ2-7,16,TRBV5-1,TGCGCCAGCAGCTCAACTCCGGACCCGAGGGCCTACGAGCAGTACTTC,CASSSTPDPRAYEQYF
many,NA,TRBJ1-1,10,TRBV29-1,TGCAGCGTTCCTAACACTGAAGCTTTCTTT,CSVPNTEAFF
many,TRBD2,TRBJ2-3,16,TRBV20-1,TGCAGTGCTAGAGATGCGGGGAGGGCGAGAAAGCATACGCAGTATTTT,CSARDAGRARKHTQYF
many,NA,TRBJ1-2,16,TRBV7-9,TGTGCCAGCAGCGCCACCCACAGGGAATCTACCTATGGCTACACCTTC,CASSATHRESTYGYTF
many,NA,TRBJ1-5,15,TRBV5-1,TGCGCCAGCAGCCCGCTAGGGCTTAGCAATCAGCCCCAGCATTTT,CASSPLGLSNQPQHF
few,NA,TRBJ1-4,15,TRBV7-9,TGTGCCAGCAGCCGGAACCAGGGCCCTAATGAAAAACTGTTTTTT,CASSRNQGPNEKLFF
many,TRBD1,TRBJ2-1,12,TRBV10-3,TGTGCCATCAGGGGACAGGCAGATGAGCAGTTCTTC,CAIRGQADEQFF
many,TRBD2,TRBJ2-1,14,TRBV19,TGTGCCAGTGGACTAGCGGGAGTTGAGGATGAGCAGTTCTTC,CASGLAGVEDEQFF
many,NA,TRBJ2-5,12,TRBV7-9,TGTGCCAGCAGCTTCGACAGGGAGACCCAGTACTTC,CASSFDRETQYF
many,TRBD2,TRBJ2-7,16,TRBV10-3,TGTGCCATCAGTGAGTCGCCTCCCGCTAGCGGCTACGAGCAGTACTTC,CAISESPPASGYEQYF
NA,NA,TRBJ2-6,16,TRBV5-1,TGCGCCAGCAACGCAGGGGCTACCTCTGGGGCCAACGTCCTGACTTTC,CASNAGATSGANVLTF
NA,NA,TRBJ2-5,13,TRBV5-1,TGCGCCAGCAGCTTTACTAGCCAAGAGACCCAGTACTTC,CASSFTSQETQYF